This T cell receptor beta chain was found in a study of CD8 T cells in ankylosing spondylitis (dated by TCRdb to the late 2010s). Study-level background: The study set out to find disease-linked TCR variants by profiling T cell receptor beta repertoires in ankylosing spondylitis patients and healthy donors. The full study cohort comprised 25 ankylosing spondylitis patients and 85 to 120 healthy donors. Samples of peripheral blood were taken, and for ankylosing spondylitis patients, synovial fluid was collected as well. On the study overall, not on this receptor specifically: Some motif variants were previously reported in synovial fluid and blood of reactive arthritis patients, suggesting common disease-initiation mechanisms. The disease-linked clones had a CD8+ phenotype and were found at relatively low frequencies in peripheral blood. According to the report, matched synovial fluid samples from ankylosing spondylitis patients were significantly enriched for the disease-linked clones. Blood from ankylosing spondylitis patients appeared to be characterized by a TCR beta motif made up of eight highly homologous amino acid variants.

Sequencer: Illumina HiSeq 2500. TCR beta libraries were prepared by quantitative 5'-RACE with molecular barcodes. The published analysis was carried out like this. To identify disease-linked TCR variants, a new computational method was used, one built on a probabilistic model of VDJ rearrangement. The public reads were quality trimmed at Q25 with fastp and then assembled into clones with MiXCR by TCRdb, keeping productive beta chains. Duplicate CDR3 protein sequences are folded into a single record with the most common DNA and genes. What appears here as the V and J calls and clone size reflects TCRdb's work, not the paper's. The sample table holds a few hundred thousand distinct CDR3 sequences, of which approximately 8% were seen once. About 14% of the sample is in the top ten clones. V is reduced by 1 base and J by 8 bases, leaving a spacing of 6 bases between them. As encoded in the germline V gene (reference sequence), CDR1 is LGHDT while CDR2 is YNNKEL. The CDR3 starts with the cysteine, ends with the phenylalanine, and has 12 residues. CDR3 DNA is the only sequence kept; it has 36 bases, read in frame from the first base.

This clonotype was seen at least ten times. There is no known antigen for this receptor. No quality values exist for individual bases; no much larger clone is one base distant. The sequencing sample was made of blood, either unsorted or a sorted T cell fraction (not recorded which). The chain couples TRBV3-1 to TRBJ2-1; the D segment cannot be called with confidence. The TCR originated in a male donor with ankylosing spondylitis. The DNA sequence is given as TGTGCCAGCAGCCAAGGGCTGGATGAGCAGTTCTTC. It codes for CASSQGLDEQFF.